This entry lists 8 T cell receptor beta chains sequenced from one sample in a study of siplizumab effects on memory and regulatory T cells. TCRdb's copy holds only in-frame clones and misses some; the assay was immunoSEQ multiplex PCR. The repertoire holds around 45,000 clones, about 90% seen once, with 0.35% in the top ten. Specimen: naive CD8+ T cells sorted from blood. The receptors here all came from a human donor in good health.

The chain uses TRBV23-1 and TRBJ1-1, with a tentative D call TRBD1 (5 bases). TRBV23-1 is flagged as an ORF with uncertain function. V lost 0 bases and J lost 5, with 16 bases in between. This CDR3 region has 16 residues. The CDR3 nucleotides read TGCGCCAGCAGTCAATCCCTGACAGCTAAGGTGACTGAAGCTTTCTTT. It codes for CASSQSLTAKVTEAFF.

This clone came up a few times. This chain links TRBV11-1 with TRBJ2-7; D unclear. Per the germline V gene, CDR1 is SGHAT and CDR2 is FQDESV (reference sequence). Trimming cost V 2 bases and J 2 bases, with 7 bases left between them. CDR3 length: 13 amino acids. CDR3 DNA: TGTGCCAGCAGCTTACCTGGGACCTACGAGCAGTACTTC. It specifies CASSLPGTYEQYF.

This clone was seen just once. This chain uses TRBV4-1 with TRBJ2-3; D gene uncertain. Germline CDR1 reads MGHRA; CDR2 reads YSYEKL. This CDR3 is built from 18 residues. V shed 0 bases and J shed 0 bases, with 16 bases lying between them. CDR3 residues: CASSQDAPVSESTDTQYF. For the CDR3, the DNA is TGCGCCAGCAGCCAAGATGCCCCAGTATCGGAGAGCACAGATACGCAGTATTTT.

The chain links TRBV19 to TRBJ2-1; either TRBD1 or TRBD2 may fit D (5 bases each). CDR1 is LNHDA, CDR2 SQIVND, per germline (reference sequence). The CDR3 runs 16 residues. Trimming left V 6 bases short and J 0 bases short, with 15 bases between. The CDR3 here is CASRMGRRSSYNEQFF. The CDR3 DNA sequence: TGTGCCAGTAGAATGGGACGGAGGAGCTCCTACAATGAGCAGTTCTTC.

The V call is TRBV13, the J call TRBJ2-7; D gene ambiguous. From germline, CDR1 is PRHDT and CDR2 FYEKMQ (reference sequence). There are 14 residues in the CDR3. V lost 3 bases to trimming and J lost 6 bases, with 15 bases between them. The DNA of the CDR3 is TGTGCCAGCAGCTTGGGAAAGCTAGGGCGCGAGCAGTACTTC. Its protein product is CASSLGKLGREQYF.

This clone was detected once. This chain uses TRBV9 with TRBJ2-3; possibly TRBD2 for D (6 bases). Per germline, CDR1 SGDLS and CDR2 YYNGEE. V lost 3 bases, J lost 0 bases, and 20 bases lay in between. This CDR3 contains 18 residues. The CDR3 nucleotides read TGTGCCAGCAGCGACCGGGACTGGGGGACCCTAAGCACAGATACGCAGTATTTT. This codes for CASSDRDWGTLSTDTQYF.

The V gene is TRBV9, the J gene TRBJ2-3; 13 bases line up with TRBD2. Germline lookup yields CDR1 SGDLS and CDR2 YYNGEE. The CDR3 is 17 amino acids. V lost 3 bases, J lost 1 base, and 5 bases stayed unmatched. Here the CDR3 DNA reads TGTGCCAGCAGCGAGACTAGCGGGAGGAGGGGCACAGATACGCAGTATTTT. Amino acids: CASSETSGRRGTDTQYF.

This chain joins TRBV5-6 and TRBJ1-2, with D perhaps TRBD1 (5 bases). Between the trimmed V and J ends, which lost 2 bases and 1 base, there was a span of 6 bases. Germline values: CDR1 SGHDT, CDR2 YYEEEE. This CDR3 is built from 13 residues. CDR3 in amino acids: CASSLDSNYGYTF. CDR3 nucleotides: TGTGCCAGCAGCTTAGACAGTAACTATGGCTACACCTTC.